This TCR beta chain was obtained from a study of cytomegalovirus exposure and HLA in healthy donors. Per germline, CDR1 SGDLS and CDR2 YYNGEE. The CDR3 totals 15 residues. Trimming took 4 bases from V and 8 from J, leaving 19 bases between them. Only one count was recorded for this clone. Primers: 60 Vbeta forward and 13 Jbeta reverse. Some clones are missing from TCRdb's copy, which holds only in-frame ones; the method was immunoSEQ multiplex PCR. The sample has about 270,000 clones, under 80% seen once. Sequences were obtained from PBMCs. The clonotype was recovered from a female donor in good health and CMV-seronegative. V is TRBV9 and J is TRBJ2-1; D remains unclear. CDR3 protein: CASSKTDIPWDEQFF. DNA of the CDR3: TGTGCCAGCAGCAAGACCGACATTCCCTGGGATGAGCAGTTCTTC.